One sample yielded the 21 T cell receptor beta chains listed below, sequenced in a study of technical replicates of blood from several donors (TCRdb year 2017). Libraries were constructed by the immunoSEQ multiplex PCR assay. TCRdb's version of the immuneACCESS table is confined to in-frame rearrangements and falls short of the full clone set. An unresolved V gene accounts for under half of the shortfall where checked; the remainder is of unknown origin. This sample has 50,000 to 70,000 clones in its table, and 90% to 95% of those were observed once. About 4% of the sample lies in the top ten. Input material: PBMCs. The receptor source for this set is a human donor in good health. Some clones in this sample may be carry-over from other donors' samples.

This clone was observed a handful of times. V usage is TRBV6-1 and J usage is TRBJ2-7, with D maybe TRBD2 (7 bases). CDR3 size: 15 residues. With 4 bases removed from V and 0 bases from J, the gap between germline ends came to 13 bases. Per germline, CDR1 MNHNS and CDR2 SASEGT. Here the CDR3 reads CASSAEGGSSYEQYF. The CDR3 region has the DNA TGTGCCAGCAGTGCCGAGGGGGGGAGCTCCTACGAGCAGTACTTC.

The CDR3 spells CASSLGTSVETQYF. The CDR3 DNA sequence: TGTGCCAGCAGCTTAGGGACTAGCGTGGAGACCCAGTACTTC. The rearrangement uses TRBV7-2 and TRBJ2-5, with 9 bases lining up with TRBD2. The junction had 2 bases not matched to a gene; V was cut back by 1 base and J by 5 bases. CDR1 is SGHTA and CDR2 is FQGNSA in the germline V gene. The CDR3 covers 14 residues.

The V call is TRBV10-3, the J call TRBJ2-7, with D possibly being TRBD1 (6 bases). The germline gives CDR1 ENHRY, CDR2 SYGVKD. The V and J ends lost 6 bases and 2 bases respectively, with 11 bases between them. The CDR3 spans 13 residues. The DNA of the CDR3 is TGTGCCATCAGCCCAGGACAGACCTACGAGCAGTACTTC. Protein sequence: CAISPGQTYEQYF.

The gene calls are TRBV30 and TRBJ1-6; D is perhaps TRBD1 (5 bases). Trimming took off 3 bases at V and 0 bases at J, with 12 bases between the two ends. CDR3 size: 16 residues. CDR1 GTSNPN and CDR2 SVGIG come from the germline V gene (reference sequence). The CDR3 DNA sequence: TGTGCCTGGAGCCTGGGGCAGAGCTCCTATAATTCACCCCTCCACTTT. Its translation: CAWSLGQSSYNSPLHF.

V is TRBV7-8 and J is TRBJ1-6, with TRBD1 identical over 8 bases. The germline CDR1 and CDR2 sequences are SGHVS and FQNEAQ. The CDR3 loop spans 16 amino acids. With V trimmed by 2 bases and J by 10 bases, 10 bases remained unmatched. The CDR3 is CASSLQIGQGGSPLHF. CDR3 bases: TGTGCCAGCAGCTTACAAATCGGACAGGGAGGATCACCCCTCCACTTT.

The J gene is TRBJ1-4, the V gene TRBV30; D gene ambiguous. V was clipped by 3 bases and J by 10 bases, with 21 bases between them. The CDR3 sequence is 15 residues long. Germline values: CDR1 GTSNPN, CDR2 SVGIG (reference sequence). In DNA form, the CDR3 reads TGTGCCTGGAGGCCCGATGAAGGTGTTTCGGGAAAACTGTTTTTT. Protein sequence: CAWRPDEGVSGKLFF.

This chain connects TRBV7-9 to TRBJ2-3; D might be TRBD1 (5 bases). This CDR3 region has 15 residues. The ends were cut back, 5 bases at V and 1 base at J, with 13 bases in the middle. Germline CDR1 reads SEHNR; CDR2 reads FQNEAQ (reference sequence). The CDR3 is CASSLSREGTDTQYF. The CDR3 region has the DNA TGTGCCAGCAGCCTCTCCAGGGAAGGCACAGATACGCAGTATTTT.

The genes are TRBV7-9 and TRBJ1-2; D remains unclear. Trimming removed 6 bases from V and 2 bases from J, with 10 bases in between. The CDR3 sequence is 13 residues long. The germline gives CDR1 SEHNR, CDR2 FQNEAQ (reference sequence). CDR3 in DNA: TGTGCCAGCAGAGCGAGTGGGAACTATGGCTACACCTTC. Its translation: CASRASGNYGYTF.

V usage is TRBV7-9 and J usage is TRBJ1-1, with TRBD1 identical over 8 bases. V was pared by 2 bases and J by 5 bases, with 16 bases of the junction left unmatched. The length of the CDR3 is 18 residues. CDR1 is SEHNR and CDR2 is FQNEAQ in the germline V gene (reference sequence). The CDR3, as DNA: TGTGCCAGCAGCTTACGTTTGGGCAGGGGGCGTATAGAGACTGAAGCTTTCTTT. Protein product: CASSLRLGRGRIETEAFF.

V is TRBV10-3 and J is TRBJ1-1; D perhaps matches TRBD1 (6 bases). Per the germline V gene, CDR1 is ENHRY and CDR2 is SYGVKD. Trimming cost V 0 bases and J 8 bases, with 13 bases left between them. The length of the CDR3 is 14 residues. CDR3 nucleotide sequence: TGTGCCATCAGTGAGTCAAAAGGAACAGGGGAAGCTTTCTTT. Translating gives CAISESKGTGEAFF.

The chain combines TRBV19 with TRBJ1-1, with D perhaps matching TRBD1 (5 bases). The CDR3 is 14 residues long. The V gene lost 5 bases and the J gene lost 4 bases, with 14 bases spanning the gap. Germline loops: CDR1 LNHDA, CDR2 SQIVND (reference sequence). Here the CDR3 DNA reads TGTGCCAGTAGTTGGGCCGGGGGGAGCACTGAAGCTTTCTTT. Its translation is CASSWAGGSTEAFF.

The chain combines TRBV5-1 with TRBJ1-1; 8 bases agree with TRBD1. Germline V lookup: CDR1 SGHRS, CDR2 YFSETQ. J gave up 13 bases and V 4 bases, and 15 bases lay outside the gene matches. The CDR3 has 14 residues. In nucleotides, the CDR3 is TGCGCCAGCAGCGCGGACGCCGGGACAGGAATTTTTTTCTTT. Translated, it gives CASSADAGTGIFFF.

This chain links TRBV27 with TRBJ1-1, with D possibly being TRBD1 (6 bases). V lost 6 bases, J lost 0 bases, and 14 bases lay in between. The germline V gene encodes CDR1 MNHEY and CDR2 SMNVEV (reference sequence). This CDR3 contains 15 residues. The chain's CDR3 is CASRSTGLMNTEAFF. In DNA form, the CDR3 reads TGTGCCAGCAGATCGACAGGCTTAATGAACACTGAAGCTTTCTTT.

CDR3 region: CASSKGTGGGITEAFF. The CDR3 DNA reads as TGTGCCAGCAGCAAAGGGACAGGAGGAGGTATCACTGAAGCTTTCTTT. J is TRBJ1-1 and V is TRBV7-9; 8 nucleotides line up with TRBD1. The CDR3 spans 16 residues. The junction had 12 bases not matched to a gene; V was cut back by 5 bases and J by 4 bases. CDR1 SEHNR and CDR2 FQNEAQ come from the germline V gene (reference sequence). Full variable domain (missing parts from reference TRBV7-9 and TRBJ1-1): DTGVSQNPRHKITKRGQNVTFRCDPISEHNRLYWYRQTLGQGPEFLTYFQNEAQLEKSRLLSDRFSAERPKGSFSTLEIQRTEQGDSAMYLCASSKGTGGGITEAFFGQGTRLTVV.

J is TRBJ2-5 and V is TRBV19, with TRBD1 matching 7 bases. V dropped 6 bases and J dropped 0; count of bases not matched to a gene: 7. The germline V gene has CDR1 LNHDA and CDR2 SQIVND (reference sequence). This CDR3 region has 15 residues. The CDR3 loop reads CASRAGTAYQETQYF. The CDR3 coding sequence is TGTGCCAGTAGGGCCGGGACAGCTTACCAAGAGACCCAGTACTTC.

J is TRBJ1-2 and V is TRBV7-2; D perhaps matches TRBD1 (6 bases). Trimming stripped 1 base from V and 4 bases from J, with 13 bases between. This CDR3 comprises 15 residues. Germline V lookup: CDR1 SGHTA, CDR2 FQGNSA. CDR3 sequence: CASSLGAGASYGYTF. CDR3 sequence (DNA): TGTGCCAGCAGCTTAGGGGCAGGGGCGAGCTATGGCTACACCTTC. Filled out from reference TRBV7-2 and TRBJ1-2, the complete variable domain reads GAGVSQSPSNKVTEKGKDVELRCDPISGHTALYWYRQSLGQGLEFLIYFQGNSAPDKSGLPSDRFSAERTGGSVSTLTIQRTQQEDSAVYLCASSLGAGASYGYTFGSGTRLTVV.

The count of this clone is one. This rearrangement joins TRBV5-8 to TRBJ2-3; 10 positions agree with TRBD2. The V gene's germline CDR1 is SGHTS and CDR2 YDEGEE. V shed 1 base and J 2 bases; nucleotides not matched to a gene: 7. The CDR3 is 17 amino acids. The CDR3 protein is CASSLLGTSVTTDTQYF. In nucleotides, the CDR3 is TGTGCCAGCAGCTTGTTAGGGACTAGCGTAACCACAGATACGCAGTATTTT. Complete variable domain (other parts from reference TRBV5-8 and TRBJ2-3): EAGVTQSPTHLIKTRGQQATLRCSPISGHTSVYWYQQALGLGLQFLLWYDEGEERNRGNFPPRFSGRQFPNYSSELNVNALELEDSALYLCASSLLGTSVTTDTQYFGPGTRLTVL.

CDR3 nucleotide sequence: TGCAGCGTTGGGGAGGCGGGAGCCCCGGCAGATACGCAGTATTTT. It is translated as CSVGEAGAPADTQYF. This chain joins TRBV29-1 and TRBJ2-3; 7 positions match TRBD2. Unmatched junction bases numbered 11, after V lost 4 bases and J lost 4 bases. From germline, CDR1 is SQVTM and CDR2 ANQGSEA. This CDR3 is built from 15 residues.

The chain recombines TRBV7-2 with TRBJ2-2, with TRBD1 identical over 10 bases. This CDR3 spans 16 amino acids. Germline V gene data show CDR1 as SGHTA and CDR2 as FQGNSA. J was trimmed by 5 bases and V by 5 bases; bases with no gene match: 8. CDR3 bases: TGTGCCAGCAGCATCCGCCCGGGACAGGGGACCGGGGAGCTGTTTTTT. Protein product: CASSIRPGQGTGELFF.

V usage is TRBV5-1 and J usage is TRBJ2-1; the D gene is possibly TRBD1 (5 bases). This CDR3 region has 15 residues. Germline V gene data show CDR1 as SGHRS and CDR2 as YFSETQ. V lost 1 base to trimming and J lost 3 bases, with 11 bases between them. CDR3 amino acids: CASSLLGHSYNEQFF. In nucleotides, the CDR3 is TGCGCCAGCAGCTTGTTAGGACACAGCTACAATGAGCAGTTCTTC.

The chain couples TRBV6-1 to TRBJ1-2, with TRBD1 matching over 7 bases. Germline loops: CDR1 MNHNS, CDR2 SASEGT. Trimming took 4 bases from V and 1 from J; bases not matched to a gene: 9. The length of the CDR3 is 16 residues. The CDR3 DNA follows: TGTGCCAGCAGTGTTGGAGGGGGCTGGATTAACTATGGCTACACCTTC. The encoded protein is CASSVGGGWINYGYTF.